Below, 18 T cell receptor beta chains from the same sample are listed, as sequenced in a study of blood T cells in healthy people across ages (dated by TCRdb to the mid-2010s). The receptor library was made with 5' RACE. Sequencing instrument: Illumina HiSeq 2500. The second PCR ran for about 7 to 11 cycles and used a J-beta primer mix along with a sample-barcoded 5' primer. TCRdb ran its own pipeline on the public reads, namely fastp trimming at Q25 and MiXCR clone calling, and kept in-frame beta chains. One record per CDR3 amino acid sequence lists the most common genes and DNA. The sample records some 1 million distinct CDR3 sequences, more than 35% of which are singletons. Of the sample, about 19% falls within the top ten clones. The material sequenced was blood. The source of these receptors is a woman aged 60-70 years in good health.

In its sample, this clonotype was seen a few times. The CDR3 DNA is TGTGCCAGCTCCTCCAGTGTGGAGGAGACCCAGTACTTC. Amino acid sequence: CASSSSVEETQYF. V usage is TRBV6-2 or TRBV6-3 and J usage is TRBJ2-5, with D unclear. The length of the CDR3 is 13 residues. The germline V gene encodes CDR1 MNHEY and CDR2 SVGEGT. V lost 8 bases and J 5 bases, leaving 15 bases between the germline ends.

The CDR3 bases are TGCAGTGCTCGACGGGACAGGGGCTACCTACACGAGCAGTACTTC. The encoded protein is CSARRDRGYLHEQYF. The genes are TRBV20-1 and TRBJ2-5; 10 bases map to TRBD1. The end of the DNA aligns better with TRBJ2-7, so the J call may be wrong. CDR3 length: 15 amino acids. Germline loops: CDR1 DFQATT, CDR2 SNEGSKA (reference sequence).

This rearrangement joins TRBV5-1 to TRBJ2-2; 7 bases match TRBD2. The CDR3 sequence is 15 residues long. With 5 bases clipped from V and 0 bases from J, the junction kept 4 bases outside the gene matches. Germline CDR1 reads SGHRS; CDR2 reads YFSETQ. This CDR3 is CASRATSSNTGELFF. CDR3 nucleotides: TGCGCCAGCAGGGCGACTAGCTCGAACACCGGGGAGCTGTTTTTT.

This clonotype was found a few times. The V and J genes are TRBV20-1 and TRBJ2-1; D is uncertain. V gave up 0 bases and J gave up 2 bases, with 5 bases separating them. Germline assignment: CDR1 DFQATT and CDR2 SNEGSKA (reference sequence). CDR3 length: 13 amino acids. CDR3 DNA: TGCAGTGCTAGAGATCCGGCCTACAATGAGCAGTTCTTC. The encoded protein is CSARDPAYNEQFF.

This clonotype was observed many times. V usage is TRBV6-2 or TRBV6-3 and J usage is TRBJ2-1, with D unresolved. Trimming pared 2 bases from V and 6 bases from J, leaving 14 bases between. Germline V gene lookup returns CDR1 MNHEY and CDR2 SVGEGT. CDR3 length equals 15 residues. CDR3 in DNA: TGTGCCAGCAGTTACCCCCTTGGAGCCAGCAATGAGCAGTTCTTC. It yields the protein CASSYPLGASNEQFF.

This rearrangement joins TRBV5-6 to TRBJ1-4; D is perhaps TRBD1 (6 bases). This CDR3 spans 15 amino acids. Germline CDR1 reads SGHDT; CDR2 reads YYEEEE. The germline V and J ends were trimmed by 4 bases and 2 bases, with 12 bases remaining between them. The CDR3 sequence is CASSPDGGTNEKLFF. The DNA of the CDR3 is TGTGCCAGCAGCCCTGATGGGGGCACTAATGAAAAACTGTTTTTT. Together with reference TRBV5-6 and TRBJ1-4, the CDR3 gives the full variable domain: DAGVTQSPTHLIKTRGQQVTLRCSPKSGHDTVSWYQQALGQGPQFIFQYYEEEERQRGNFPDRFSGHQFPNYSSELNVNALLLGDSALYLCASSPDGGTNEKLFFGSGTQLSVL.

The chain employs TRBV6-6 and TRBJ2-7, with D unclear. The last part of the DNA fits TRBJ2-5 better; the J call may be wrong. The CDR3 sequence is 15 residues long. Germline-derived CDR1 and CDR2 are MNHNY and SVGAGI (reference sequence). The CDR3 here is CASSIGRPSQETQYF. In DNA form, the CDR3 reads TGTGCCAGCAGTATCGGACGCCCGTCACAAGAGACCCAGTACTTC.

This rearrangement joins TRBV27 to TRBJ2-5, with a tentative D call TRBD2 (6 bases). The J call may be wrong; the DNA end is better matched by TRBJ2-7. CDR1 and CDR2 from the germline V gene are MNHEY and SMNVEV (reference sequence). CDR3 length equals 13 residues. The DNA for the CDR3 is TGTGCCAGCAGTCCTCTATCACTAGCCGAGCAGTACTTC. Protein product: CASSPLSLAEQYF.

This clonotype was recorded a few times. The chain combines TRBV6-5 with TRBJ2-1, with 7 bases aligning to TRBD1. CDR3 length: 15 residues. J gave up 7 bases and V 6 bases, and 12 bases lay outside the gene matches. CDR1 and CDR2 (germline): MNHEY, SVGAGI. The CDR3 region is CASRHRQGGWNEQFF. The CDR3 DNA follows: TGTGCCAGCAGACACAGACAGGGTGGGTGGAATGAGCAGTTCTTC.

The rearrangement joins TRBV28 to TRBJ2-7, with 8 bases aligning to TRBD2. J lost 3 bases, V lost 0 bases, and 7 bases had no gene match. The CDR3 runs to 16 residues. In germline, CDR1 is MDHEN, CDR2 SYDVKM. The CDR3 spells CASSLWGNAGGYEQYF. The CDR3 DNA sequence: TGTGCCAGCAGTTTATGGGGGAACGCGGGGGGCTACGAGCAGTACTTC.

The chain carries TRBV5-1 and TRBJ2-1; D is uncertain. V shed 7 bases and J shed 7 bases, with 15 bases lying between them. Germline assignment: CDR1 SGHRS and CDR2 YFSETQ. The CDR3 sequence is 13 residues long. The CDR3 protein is CASQRLPLNEQFF. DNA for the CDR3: TGCGCCAGCCAGAGACTTCCACTGAATGAGCAGTTCTTC.

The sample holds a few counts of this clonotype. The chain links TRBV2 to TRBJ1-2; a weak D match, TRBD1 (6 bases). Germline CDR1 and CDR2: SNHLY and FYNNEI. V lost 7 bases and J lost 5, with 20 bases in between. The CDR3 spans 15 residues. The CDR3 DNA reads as TGTGCCAGCACAGGCTCCGACGGGGGGCTTTATGGCTACACCTTC. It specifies CASTGSDGGLYGYTF.

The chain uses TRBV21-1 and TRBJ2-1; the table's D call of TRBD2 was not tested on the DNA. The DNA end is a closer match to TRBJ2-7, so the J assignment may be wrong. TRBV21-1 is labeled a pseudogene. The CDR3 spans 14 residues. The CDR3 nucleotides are TGTGCCAACCAGGCACTAGCGGGAGTTGGGGAGCAGTACTTC. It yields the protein CANQALAGVGEQYF.

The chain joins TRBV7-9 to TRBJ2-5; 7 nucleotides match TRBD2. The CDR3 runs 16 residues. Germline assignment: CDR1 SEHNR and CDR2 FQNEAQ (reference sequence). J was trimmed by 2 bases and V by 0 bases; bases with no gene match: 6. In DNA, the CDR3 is TGTGCCAGCAGCTTAGCGGGGAGGGAGCGTCAAGAGACCCAGTACTTC. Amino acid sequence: CASSLAGRERQETQYF.

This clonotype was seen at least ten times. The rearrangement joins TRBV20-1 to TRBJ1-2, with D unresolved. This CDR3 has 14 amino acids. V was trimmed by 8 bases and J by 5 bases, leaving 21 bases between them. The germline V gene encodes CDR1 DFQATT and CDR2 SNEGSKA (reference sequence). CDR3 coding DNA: TGCAGTCCTCGGAGAACGAAGATGTATTATGGCTACACCTTC. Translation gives CSPRRTKMYYGYTF.

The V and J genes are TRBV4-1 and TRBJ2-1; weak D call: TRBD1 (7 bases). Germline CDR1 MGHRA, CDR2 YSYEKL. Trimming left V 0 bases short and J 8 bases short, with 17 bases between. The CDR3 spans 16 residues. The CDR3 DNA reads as TGCGCCAGCAGCCAAGAGGGGGGACAGCCCCATGATGAGCAGTTCTTC. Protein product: CASSQEGGQPHDEQFF.

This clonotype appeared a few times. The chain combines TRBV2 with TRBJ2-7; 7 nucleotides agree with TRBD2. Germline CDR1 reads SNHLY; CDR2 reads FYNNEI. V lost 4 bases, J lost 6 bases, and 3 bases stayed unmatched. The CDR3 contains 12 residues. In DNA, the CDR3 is TGTGCCAGCAGTGTGGGAGGGTCCGAGCAGTACTTC. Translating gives CASSVGGSEQYF.

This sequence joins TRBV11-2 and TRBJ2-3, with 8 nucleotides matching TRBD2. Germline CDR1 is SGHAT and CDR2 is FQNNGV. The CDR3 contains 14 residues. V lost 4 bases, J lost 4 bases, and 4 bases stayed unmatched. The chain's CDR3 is CASSSWTSPDTQYF. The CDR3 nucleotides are TGTGCCAGCAGCTCGTGGACTAGCCCAGATACGCAGTATTTT.